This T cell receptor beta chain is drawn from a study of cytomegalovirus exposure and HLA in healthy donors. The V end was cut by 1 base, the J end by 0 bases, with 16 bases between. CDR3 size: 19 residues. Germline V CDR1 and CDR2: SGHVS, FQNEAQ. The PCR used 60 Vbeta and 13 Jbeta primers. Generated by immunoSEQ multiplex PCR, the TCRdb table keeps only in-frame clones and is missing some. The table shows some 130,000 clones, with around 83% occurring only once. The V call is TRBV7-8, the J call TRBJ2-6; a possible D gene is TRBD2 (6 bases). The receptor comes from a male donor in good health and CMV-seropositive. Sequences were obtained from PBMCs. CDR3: CASSLVPRGRSSGANVLTF. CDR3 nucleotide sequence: TGTGCCAGCAGCTTAGTCCCTCGGGGGAGGAGCTCTGGGGCCAACGTCCTGACTTTC.